This T cell receptor beta chain stems from a study of T cell changes during pregnancy in multiple sclerosis. The CDR3 consists of 16 residues. Germline CDR1 SGHTA, CDR2 FQGTGA. V was pared by 1 base and J by 2 bases, with 11 bases between. Using immunoSEQ multiplex PCR, the repertoire was profiled, and TCRdb retains in-frame clones only, with some absent. Seen here are approximately 40,000 clones, roughly nine tenths observed once, and the top ten hold roughly 5%. The receptor was isolated from a female donor with multiple sclerosis, enrolled in a pregnancy study. Sequenced here: CD8+ T cells from peripheral blood mononuclear cells, sampled in the third trimester of pregnancy. The genes are TRBV7-3 and TRBJ2-2; tentatively, D is TRBD1 (5 bases). The CDR3 is CASSLKGQGNTGELFF. CDR3 sequence (DNA): TGTGCCAGCAGCTTAAAGGGGCAGGGAAACACCGGGGAGCTGTTTTTT.